Included here is one TCR beta chain sequence, with context. Its antigen is undetermined. This sample stems from a study of T cells in Graves' hyperthyroidism and ophthalmopathy. Whole-study results and caveats: Most clonotypes expanded in the thyroid (above 0.001) were also present in blood.

V was clipped by 5 bases and J by 8 bases, with 7 bases between them. Germline CDR1 SGHVS, CDR2 FQNEAQ. CDR3 size: 11 residues. TCR beta CDR3 regions were amplified from RNA. The primer set for the first-round RT-PCR of the TCR CDR3 was HTBI. TCRdb passed the multiplex PCR reads through MiXCR, listing each CDR3 protein once. The repertoire includes 650,000 to 750,000 distinct CDR3 sequences, approximately 14% of them detected once, and roughly a tenth sits in the top ten. Sequenced input: blood. The chain employs TRBV7-8 and TRBJ2-1; no firm D call. This receptor was identified in a woman aged 18-30 years with Graves' hyperthyroidism. Written as DNA, the CDR3 is TGTGCCAGCAGCCCAAGCGATGAGCAGTTCTTC. Protein product: CASSPSDEQFF. The full variable domain, its missing parts supplied by reference TRBV7-8 and TRBJ2-1, is GAGVSQSPRYKVAKRGQDVALRCDPISGHVSLFWYQQALGQGPEFLTYFQNEAQLDKSGLPSDRFFAERPEGSVSTLKIQRTQQEDSAVYLCASSPSDEQFFGPGTRLTVL.